A single T cell receptor (beta chain) is shown here with its context. Its antigen is unknown. The data were obtained in a study of cytomegalovirus exposure and HLA in healthy donors. Findings of the study overall: Despite most TCR sequences being rare, some public TCRs occurred in many donors.

Clones were read by immunoSEQ multiplex PCR, and TCRdb kept only the in-frame ones, dropping some. The table has tens of thousands of clones, about 95% seen once. V was trimmed by 4 bases and J by 5 bases, leaving 11 bases between them. The CDR3 length is 13 residues. The germline V gene has CDR1 SGHTA and CDR2 FQGNSA. This clonotype was sampled from a woman under 30 in good health and CMV-seronegative. This chain joins TRBV7-2 and TRBJ2-5; weak D call: TRBD1 (5 bases). The sample was PBMCs. The CDR3 region is CASSSSRAETQYF. CDR3 sequence (DNA): TGTGCCAGCAGCTCCTCCAGGGCTGAGACCCAGTACTTC.